These 26 T cell receptor beta chains share one sample of origin, sequenced in a study of T cell responses to AZD1222 COVID-19 vaccine. Sequencing used immunoSEQ multiplex PCR; TCRdb keeps in-frame clones, though not all of them. The data hold more than 95,000 clones, with roughly 90% observed a single time. The specimen was peripheral blood, collected on day 0 of AZD1222 vaccination. The receptors were gathered from an adult in good health.

This clone was found once. The chain has TRBV7-9 and TRBJ1-2, with TRBD1 as a possible D gene (6 bases). V lost 5 bases and J lost 5, with 18 bases in between. This CDR3 is built from 15 residues. The V gene's germline CDR1 is SEHNR and CDR2 FQNEAQ (reference sequence). The CDR3 sequence is CASSTGQSLGYGYTF. The CDR3 nucleotides are TGTGCCAGCAGCACAGGACAGAGCTTGGGGTATGGCTACACCTTC.

The V and J genes are TRBV2 and TRBJ1-1; D remains unclear. Germline CDR1 reads SNHLY; CDR2 reads FYNNEI. Trimming took 6 bases from V and 3 from J, leaving 8 bases between them. The CDR3 is 12 residues long. The CDR3 loop is CASRATHTEAFF. CDR3 in DNA: TGTGCCAGCAGAGCGACACACACTGAAGCTTTCTTT.

The V and J genes are TRBV6-1 and TRBJ1-2; a possible D gene is TRBD1 (5 bases). Trimming left V 2 bases short and J 1 base short, with 11 bases between. The CDR3 is 15 amino acids. CDR1 is MNHNS and CDR2 is SASEGT in the germline V gene. The CDR3 region is CASSERQGNNYGYTF. CDR3 nucleotide sequence: TGTGCCAGCAGTGAACGGCAGGGCAATAACTATGGCTACACCTTC.

The V gene is TRBV6-5, the J gene TRBJ1-2; TRBD1 aligns across 10 bases. The trim removed 2 bases at V and 8 bases at J, leaving 5 bases unmatched. The CDR3 runs 14 residues. Looked up from germline, CDR1 is MNHEY and CDR2 is SVGAGI. The CDR3 DNA follows: TGTGCCAGCAGTTACGGGACAGGGGTTTACGGCTACACCTTC. Amino acids: CASSYGTGVYGYTF.

This clone was counted a single time. The chain links TRBV28 to TRBJ1-5; no clear D. The V end lost 1 base, the J end lost 6 bases, and 7 bases lay between the germline ends. Germline V lookup: CDR1 MDHEN, CDR2 SYDVKM. This CDR3 comprises 13 residues. Written as DNA, the CDR3 is TGTGCCAGCAGTTTATCGTCGTTTCAGCCCCAGCATTTT. The encoded protein is CASSLSSFQPQHF.

V is TRBV5-1 and J is TRBJ1-3; D uncertain. In germline, CDR1 is SGHRS, CDR2 YFSETQ. The CDR3 spans 15 residues. Trimming shortened V by 0 bases and J by 0 bases, and 7 bases separated the two germline ends. The CDR3 coding sequence is TGCGCCAGCAGCTTGGAGGCAGCCTCTGGAAACACCATATATTTT. It codes for CASSLEAASGNTIYF.

This clone has just a few counts. The chain links TRBV19 to TRBJ1-5, with D possibly TRBD1 on 6 matching bases. Germline assignment: CDR1 LNHDA and CDR2 SQIVND (reference sequence). V dropped 5 bases and J dropped 1 base, with 24 bases sitting between them. The CDR3 is 19 amino acids. The CDR3 region is CASSPTPPSGRGSNQPQHF. CDR3 in DNA: TGTGCCAGTAGTCCAACTCCGCCCTCGGGAAGGGGGAGCAATCAGCCCCAGCATTTT.

As concerns this clone: Germline and junction disagree at one end, which may indicate a read error. The chain's CDR3 is CATGTGDEKLFF. The CDR3 bases are TGCGCTACCGGGACAGGGGATGAAAAACTGTTTTTT. This chain connects TRBV11-2 to TRBJ1-4; 10 positions match TRBD1. CDR1 is SGHAT and CDR2 is FQNNGV in the germline V gene. The CDR3 is 12 residues long.

V is TRBV14 and J is TRBJ2-2; D is unclear. The V and J ends lost 1 base and 6 bases respectively, with 6 bases between them. Germline lookup yields CDR1 SGHDN and CDR2 FVKESK. This CDR3 is built from 13 residues. The CDR3 DNA reads as TGTGCCAGCAGCCAAGCCCCCCCCGGGGAGCTGTTTTTT. Translated, it gives CASSQAPPGELFF. The whole variable domain, filled in from reference TRBV14 and TRBJ2-2, reads EAGVTQFPSHSVIEKGQTVTLRCDPISGHDNLYWYRRVMGKEIKFLLHFVKESKQDESGMPNNRFLAERTGGTYSTLKVQPAELEDSGVYFCASSQAPPGELFFGEGSRLTVL.

This clone has a handful of counts. The chain links TRBV6-1 to TRBJ2-7, with TRBD1 identical over 7 bases. V trimming: 2 bases; J trimming: 1 base; junction bases outside the gene matches: 5. The CDR3 contains 15 residues. Germline V gene sequence: CDR1 MNHNS, CDR2 SASEGT. CDR3 in amino acids: CASSERETGSYEQYF. The CDR3 bases are TGTGCCAGCAGTGAACGAGAGACAGGGTCCTACGAGCAGTACTTC.

This chain links TRBV6-5 with TRBJ1-2; D not certain. Trimming took 6 bases from V and 2 from J, leaving 7 bases between them. Per germline, CDR1 MNHEY and CDR2 SVGAGI. The length of the CDR3 is 12 residues. CDR3 region: CASRGRNYGYTF. CDR3 sequence (DNA): TGTGCCAGCAGGGGCAGGAACTATGGCTACACCTTC.

The V call is TRBV5-6, the J call TRBJ2-3; 8 positions match TRBD1. V gave up 0 bases and J gave up 2 bases; unmatched junction bases: 2. The CDR3 consists of 15 residues. Per germline, CDR1 SGHDT and CDR2 YYEEEE. The CDR3 DNA reads TGTGCCAGCAGCTTGGGGGACAGGTTCACAGATACGCAGTATTTT. The encoded protein is CASSLGDRFTDTQYF.

The rearrangement uses TRBV19 and TRBJ1-6; TRBD1 agrees at 7 bases. Germline V gene sequence: CDR1 LNHDA, CDR2 SQIVND (reference sequence). The CDR3 covers 16 residues. The J segment lost 3 bases and the V segment lost 6 bases, leaving 8 bases of the junction unmatched. CDR3 nucleotide sequence: TGTGCCAGTAGCGCACAGGGGCGCCTCTATAATTCACCCCTCCACTTT. Amino acids: CASSAQGRLYNSPLHF.

This chain links TRBV11-3 with TRBJ2-7; 7 bases are shared with TRBD1. The CDR3 runs to 15 residues. CDR1 is SGHNT, CDR2 YENEEA, per germline. V was pared by 0 bases and J by 0 bases, with 2 bases of the junction left unmatched. The CDR3 DNA sequence: TGTGCCAGCAGCTTAGAGACAGGGAACTCCTACGAGCAGTACTTC. Protein product: CASSLETGNSYEQYF.

In this sample, this clone turned up a few times. The chain couples TRBV11-1 to TRBJ1-4; D is ambiguous. Deletions cut 2 bases from V and 0 bases from J, with 4 bases between. Germline V CDR1 and CDR2: SGHAT, FQDESV (reference sequence). This CDR3 has 14 residues. CDR3 in amino acids: CASSLQATNEKLFF. DNA of the CDR3: TGTGCCAGCAGCTTACAAGCAACTAATGAAAAACTGTTTTTT.

This clone came up once. This rearrangement joins TRBV6-5 to TRBJ1-1; D remains ambiguous. The germline CDR1 and CDR2 sequences are MNHEY and SVGAGI. V was pared by 8 bases and J by 0 bases, with 10 bases between. The CDR3 length is 13 residues. The CDR3 DNA follows: TGTGCCAGCCGAGACCCGGTGAACACTGAAGCTTTCTTT. Protein product: CASRDPVNTEAFF.

The chain couples TRBV7-3 to TRBJ2-1; 9 bases map to TRBD1. The CDR3 loop spans 15 amino acids. Germline V gene sequence: CDR1 SGHTA, CDR2 FQGTGA. The trim removed 5 bases at V and 6 bases at J, leaving 8 bases unmatched. CDR3 in amino acids: CASSQPGQGINEQFF. As DNA, the CDR3 is TGTGCCAGCAGCCAACCGGGACAGGGAATCAATGAGCAGTTCTTC.

This clone appeared a few times. The V and J genes are TRBV7-3 and TRBJ2-3; a weak D match, TRBD2 (6 bases). Germline-derived CDR1 and CDR2 are SGHTA and FQGTGA. Trimming took 2 bases from V and 6 from J, leaving 15 bases between them. This CDR3 has 15 amino acids. CDR3 DNA sequence: TGTGCCAGCAGCTTACGTAGCGGAGCCTTCGATACGCAGTATTTT. Translating it yields CASSLRSGAFDTQYF.

The V gene is TRBV24-1, the J gene TRBJ2-3, with TRBD2 matching over 8 bases. The V gene end was trimmed by 6 bases and the J gene end by 0 bases; junction bases not matched to a gene: 13. CDR1 KGHDR and CDR2 SFDVKD come from the germline V gene. The CDR3 covers 18 residues. The CDR3 DNA is TGTGCCACCAGTCCCCAAAATCTACTAGCGGCAAGCACAGATACGCAGTATTTT. Amino acid sequence: CATSPQNLLAASTDTQYF.

The gene calls are TRBV7-3 and TRBJ1-1, with 7 bases that match TRBD1. The CDR3 runs to 17 residues. With 1 base clipped from V and 3 bases from J, the junction kept 11 bases outside the gene matches. CDR1 and CDR2 (germline): SGHTA, FQGTGA. DNA of the CDR3: TGTGCCAGCAGCTTAAGGGGTACAGGGGAATATGACACTGAAGCTTTCTTT. Its translation: CASSLRGTGEYDTEAFF.

J is TRBJ2-7 and V is TRBV9; 11 bases match TRBD2. With V trimmed by 2 bases and J by 3 bases, 7 bases remained unmatched. Germline assignment: CDR1 SGDLS and CDR2 YYNGEE. The CDR3 loop spans 16 amino acids. The CDR3 DNA reads TGTGCCAGCAGCGTCTCCGGGACTAGCGGAAACTACGAGCAGTACTTC. Translating gives CASSVSGTSGNYEQYF. Full variable domain (remainder filled in from reference TRBV9 and TRBJ2-7): DSGVTQTPKHLITATGQRVTLRCSPRSGDLSVYWYQQSLDQGLQFLIQYYNGEERAKGNILERFSAQQFPDLHSELNLSSLELGDSALYFCASSVSGTSGNYEQYFGPGTRLTVT.

The rearrangement joins TRBV10-3 to TRBJ2-3; D may be TRBD1 or TRBD2 (5 bases each). Trimming removed 6 bases from V and 1 base from J, with 11 bases in between. CDR3 length: 14 amino acids. Germline V gene lookup returns CDR1 ENHRY and CDR2 SYGVKD. The CDR3 DNA is TGTGCCATCAGCGCTCAGGGAGGCACAGATACGCAGTATTTT. Encoded protein: CAISAQGGTDTQYF.

The chain couples TRBV30 to TRBJ1-5; 12 nucleotides match TRBD1. With V trimmed by 2 bases and J by 7 bases, 9 bases remained unmatched. Germline V CDR1 and CDR2: GTSNPN, SVGIG (reference sequence). The CDR3 spans 16 residues. CDR3 sequence reads: CAWSPTGTGGHQPQHF. The CDR3 DNA reads TGTGCCTGGAGTCCGACCGGGACAGGGGGCCACCAGCCCCAGCATTTT. The full variable domain, with the rest looked up from reference TRBV30 and TRBJ1-5, is SQTIHQWPATLVQPVGSPLSLECTVEGTSNPNLYWYRQAAGRGLQLLFYSVGIGQISSEVPQNLSASRPQDRQFILSSKKLLLSDSGFYLCAWSPTGTGGHQPQHFGDGTRLSIL.

The chain recombines TRBV29-1 with TRBJ2-5; possibly TRBD2 for D (6 bases). Trimming shortened V by 3 bases and J by 1 base, and 12 bases separated the two germline ends. The CDR3 is 14 residues long. CDR1 is SQVTM and CDR2 is ANQGSEA in the germline V gene. CDR3 residues: CSVDEGLFQETQYF. In DNA, the CDR3 is TGCAGCGTTGACGAGGGACTCTTCCAAGAGACCCAGTACTTC.

This sequence joins TRBV19 and TRBJ1-5; 7 bases match TRBD1. CDR1 and CDR2 from the germline V gene are LNHDA and SQIVND (reference sequence). The junction had 11 bases not matched to a gene; V was cut back by 7 bases and J by 2 bases. The CDR3 covers 16 residues. CDR3 in DNA: TGTGCCAGTACTCAAGGGGGCCAGCGGGGCAATCAGCCCCAGCATTTT. Amino acids: CASTQGGQRGNQPQHF.

The chain joins TRBV14 to TRBJ2-1; the match to TRBD2 covers 7 bases. CDR1 and CDR2 (germline): SGHDN, FVKESK. The V gene end was trimmed by 8 bases and the J gene end by 0 bases; junction bases not matched to a gene: 7. This CDR3 spans 15 amino acids. This CDR3 reads CASQLALGSYNEQFF. DNA for the CDR3: TGTGCCAGCCAACTAGCGCTGGGCTCCTACAATGAGCAGTTCTTC.